This T cell receptor (beta chain) came from a study of T cells in localized non-small cell lung cancer. The study's findings and limits: Paired adjacent lung recovered a median roughly 56 of the top 100 tumor clones. Analysis by sequencing included only one tumor region, so heterogeneity remains possible. Patients showing higher blood T cell density tended to see longer overall survival. Highest T cell clonality was seen in uninvolved adjacent lung, surpassing that measured in tumor.

Notes on this clone: Its antigen remains unidentified.

Repertoires were generated with immunoSEQ multiplex PCR, while TCRdb's copy carries only in-frame clones and drops some. The table shows more than 50,000 clones, with about 85% occurring only once. V was pared by 6 bases and J by 0 bases, with 12 bases between. Germline-derived CDR1 and CDR2 are SGHDT and YYEEEE. The CDR3 totals 14 residues. This sequence joins TRBV5-6 and TRBJ1-1; possibly TRBD1 for D (5 bases). Sequenced material: peripheral blood, taken before any cancer treatment. The clonotype comes from an older female donor with stage II squamous cell lung carcinoma. CDR3 bases: TGTGCCAGCACCCCGGGACTGATGAACACTGAAGCTTTCTTT. Translation gives CASTPGLMNTEAFF.